The 28 T cell receptor beta chains in this list originate from one sample, sequenced in a study of cytomegalovirus exposure and HLA in healthy donors. 60 Vbeta and 13 Jbeta primers were used in PCR. The repertoire was sequenced with immunoSEQ multiplex PCR; TCRdb's copy has only in-frame clones and lacks some. Of 200,000 to 250,000 clones listed, roughly 91% are singletons. The sequenced sample consisted of PBMCs. All receptors come from a woman aged 18-35 years in good health and CMV-seronegative.

This chain uses TRBV9 with TRBJ2-1; D possibly corresponds to TRBD2 (6 bases). V was pared by 3 bases and J by 6 bases, with 13 bases between. In germline, CDR1 is SGDLS, CDR2 YYNGEE. The CDR3 extends over 14 amino acids. CDR3: CASSAQGLLNEQFF. The DNA for the CDR3 is TGTGCCAGCAGCGCCCAGGGACTCCTCAATGAGCAGTTCTTC.

The genes are TRBV11-1 and TRBJ1-1, with a tentative D call TRBD1 (5 bases). The CDR3 loop spans 13 amino acids. From germline, CDR1 is SGHAT and CDR2 FQDESV (reference sequence). In DNA, the CDR3 is TGTGCAGGAAGGACACGGGAGGGGACTGAAGCTTTCTTT. This codes for CAGRTREGTEAFF. Complete variable domain (other parts from reference TRBV11-1 and TRBJ1-1): EAEVAQSPRYKITEKSQAVAFWCDPISGHATLYWYRQILGQGPELLVQFQDESVVDDSQLPKDRFSAERLKGVDSTLKIQPAELGDSAMYLCAGRTREGTEAFFGQGTRLTVV.

The J gene is TRBJ2-5, the V gene TRBV7-9; D is perhaps TRBD2 (6 bases). Germline V gene data show CDR1 as SEHNR and CDR2 as FQNEAQ (reference sequence). Trimming removed 1 base from V and 4 bases from J, with 16 bases in between. The CDR3 contains 16 residues. CDR3 region: CASSLVIEGGRETQYF. The CDR3 DNA sequence: TGTGCCAGCAGCTTAGTCATCGAGGGAGGAAGAGAGACCCAGTACTTC.

V is TRBV19 and J is TRBJ1-1; the D gene is possibly TRBD1 (6 bases). This CDR3 has 16 amino acids. In germline, CDR1 is LNHDA, CDR2 SQIVND (reference sequence). V was trimmed by 9 bases and J by 4 bases, leaving 24 bases between them. The CDR3: CASQPGRGADTTEAFF. The DNA for the CDR3 is TGTGCCAGCCAACCCGGCAGGGGCGCTGATACCACTGAAGCTTTCTTT.

The chain employs TRBV5-1 and TRBJ2-5, with TRBD2 matching over 7 bases. V lost 3 bases, J lost 4 bases, and 12 bases stayed unmatched. CDR1 and CDR2 from the germline V gene are SGHRS and YFSETQ. The CDR3 is 16 residues long. CDR3 loop: CASSSRSGGGGETQYF. CDR3 in DNA: TGCGCCAGCAGCTCACGGTCGGGGGGTGGAGGAGAGACCCAGTACTTC.

The J gene is TRBJ1-1, the V gene TRBV7-9, with a weak D call TRBD1 (5 bases). CDR1 is SEHNR, CDR2 FQNEAQ, per germline (reference sequence). This CDR3 is built from 12 residues. V lost 3 bases, J lost 5 bases, and 7 bases lay in between. The CDR3: CASSFQGTEAFF. For the CDR3, the DNA is TGTGCCAGCAGCTTCCAGGGTACTGAAGCTTTCTTT.

CDR3 nucleotide sequence: TGCGCCAGCAGCGAGTCACGGTACGAGCAGTACTTC. It yields the protein CASSESRYEQYF. The chain is built from TRBV5-1 and TRBJ2-5, with unresolved D. The J call may be incorrect, as the DNA end agrees better with TRBJ2-7. CDR3 length: 12 amino acids. Germline values: CDR1 SGHRS, CDR2 YFSETQ.

This chain connects TRBV5-1 to TRBJ2-1; no clear D gene. CDR3 size: 16 residues. With 0 bases removed from V and 0 bases from J, the gap between germline ends came to 10 bases. Germline loops: CDR1 SGHRS, CDR2 YFSETQ. The CDR3 protein is CASSLGSGSSYNEQFF. The CDR3 nucleotides read TGCGCCAGCAGCTTGGGATCGGGTAGCTCCTACAATGAGCAGTTCTTC.

In its sample, this clone was seen a few times. This chain connects TRBV29-1 to TRBJ1-2, with unresolved D. The CDR3 runs to 18 residues. With 0 bases removed from V and 5 bases from J, the gap between germline ends came to 25 bases. Germline lookup yields CDR1 SQVTM and CDR2 ANQGSEA. DNA of the CDR3: TGCAGCGTTGAAGATCCTTCCCCTTTACCGGGAGTTCGATATGGCTACACCTTC. Translating it yields CSVEDPSPLPGVRYGYTF.

V gene TRBV15 combines with J gene TRBJ2-5; TRBD1 is a possible D gene (6 bases). Germline CDR1 reads LNHNV; CDR2 reads YYDKDF (reference sequence). Trimming left V 4 bases short and J 2 bases short, with 8 bases between. CDR3 length: 13 amino acids. The CDR3 DNA follows: TGTGCCACCAGCACGGGACATCAAGAGACCCAGTACTTC. This translates into CATSTGHQETQYF.

The rearrangement joins TRBV5-1 to TRBJ2-7; D perhaps matches TRBD2 (5 bases). V dropped 3 bases and J dropped 1 base, with 26 bases sitting between them. This CDR3 is built from 19 residues. Germline CDR1 SGHRS, CDR2 YFSETQ. The CDR3 DNA sequence: TGCGCCAGCAGCTCCCTCGGCAGCGGTCGGCAGATGACTTCCTACGAGCAGTACTTC. Translated, it gives CASSSLGSGRQMTSYEQYF. Variable domain in full (rest from reference TRBV5-1 and TRBJ2-7): KAGVTQTPRYLIKTRGQQVTLSCSPISGHRSVSWYQQTPGQGLQFLFEYFSETQRNKGNFPGRFSGRQFSNSRSEMNVSTLELGDSALYLCASSSLGSGRQMTSYEQYFGPGTRLTVT.

As to this clone: The identical CDR3 is also encoded by other nucleotide sequences in the sample. V gene TRBV5-1 combines with J gene TRBJ1-2, with 7 bases aligning to TRBD1. V lost 0 bases to trimming and J lost 4 bases; unmatched junction nucleotides: 3. The CDR3 extends over 14 amino acids. Germline V gene lookup returns CDR1 SGHRS and CDR2 YFSETQ. The CDR3 bases are TGCGCCAGCAGCTTGGGACAGGGAGGCTATGGCTACACCTTC. Amino acid sequence: CASSLGQGGYGYTF. Together with reference TRBV5-1 and TRBJ1-2, the CDR3 gives the full variable domain: KAGVTQTPRYLIKTRGQQVTLSCSPISGHRSVSWYQQTPGQGLQFLFEYFSETQRNKGNFPGRFSGRQFSNSRSEMNVSTLELGDSALYLCASSLGQGGYGYTFGSGTRLTVV.

This clone was recorded once. The V gene is TRBV5-1, the J gene TRBJ2-7; D not resolved. Trimming removed 2 bases from V and 0 bases from J, with 6 bases in between. Germline CDR1 is SGHRS and CDR2 is YFSETQ. The CDR3 loop spans 13 amino acids. CDR3 sequence (DNA): TGCGCCAGCAGCTTTAGCCGCTCCTACGAGCAGTACTTC. It specifies CASSFSRSYEQYF.

The chain is built from TRBV6-1 and TRBJ1-3; a possible D gene is TRBD1 (5 bases). CDR3 length equals 14 residues. Germline V gene lookup returns CDR1 MNHNS and CDR2 SASEGT. The V end was cut by 6 bases, the J end by 3 bases, with 12 bases between. The CDR3 DNA reads as TGTGCCAGCAGCCGAGTCCAGGGTGGAAACACCATATATTTT. It specifies CASSRVQGGNTIYF.

The V call is TRBV2, the J call TRBJ2-6; 7 bases are shared with TRBD1. The CDR3 totals 16 residues. Per the germline V gene, CDR1 is SNHLY and CDR2 is FYNNEI. J gave up 0 bases and V 6 bases, and 5 bases lay outside the gene matches. CDR3 sequence reads: CASRPDRVSGANVLTF. The CDR3 bases are TGTGCCAGCAGGCCCGACAGGGTCTCTGGGGCCAACGTCCTGACTTTC.

The chain carries TRBV19 and TRBJ2-1; tentatively, D is TRBD2 (6 bases). The V end lost 1 base, the J end lost 6 bases, and 7 bases lay between the germline ends. The CDR3 totals 13 residues. Germline V gene sequence: CDR1 LNHDA, CDR2 SQIVND (reference sequence). CDR3 nucleotides: TGTGCCAGTAGTATAGGGAGGGTCAATGAGCAGTTCTTC. Translated: CASSIGRVNEQFF.

J is TRBJ2-1 and V is TRBV11-2; 8 nucleotides agree with TRBD1. Germline trimming cut 6 bases from V and 4 bases from J; bases unmatched to any gene: 11. This CDR3 region has 16 residues. Germline CDR1 and CDR2: SGHAT and FQNNGV. The CDR3, as DNA: TGTGCCAGCAGAGTTTACAGGGGGGTCTTTTACAATGAGCAGTTCTTC. It encodes CASRVYRGVFYNEQFF.

The chain employs TRBV4-1 and TRBJ2-4; TRBD2 matches 8 bases. This CDR3 is built from 14 residues. The V and J ends lost 4 bases and 7 bases, in that order; junction bases with no gene match: 6. Germline assignment: CDR1 MGHRA and CDR2 YSYEKL. As DNA, the CDR3 is TGCGCCAGCAGCCGAGAGCGGGGGTCGAACATTCAGTACTTC. Translation: CASSRERGSNIQYF.

V is TRBV7-8 and J is TRBJ2-1, with 15 bases lining up with TRBD2. CDR3 length: 19 amino acids. Unmatched junction bases numbered 12, after V lost 4 bases and J lost 5 bases. Germline assignment: CDR1 SGHVS and CDR2 FQNEAQ. CDR3 loop: CASSSGLAGGALPNNEQFF. CDR3 DNA sequence: TGTGCCAGCAGCTCGGGACTAGCGGGGGGCGCCCTTCCGAACAATGAGCAGTTCTTC.

This clone has a handful of counts. CDR3 residues: CASSQQGSGNTIYF. CDR3 DNA sequence: TGTGCCAGCAGTCAACAGGGATCCGGAAACACCATATATTTT. The chain couples TRBV27 to TRBJ1-3; perhaps TRBD1 as D (6 bases). The CDR3 length is 14 residues. CDR1 is MNHEY, CDR2 SMNVEV, per germline (reference sequence). Trimming cost V 5 bases and J 4 bases, with 12 bases left between them.

A single count supports this clone. The chain employs TRBV5-4 and TRBJ2-3, with D possibly being TRBD1 (6 bases). This CDR3 comprises 17 residues. The germline V gene encodes CDR1 SGHNT and CDR2 YYREEE (reference sequence). The V gene lost 4 bases and the J gene lost 3 bases, with 21 bases spanning the gap. CDR3 nucleotides: TGTGCCAGCAGCGGCCCAAGTGGGGGCGCGTCTACAGATACGCAGTATTTT. Translated: CASSGPSGGASTDTQYF.

This chain joins TRBV14 and TRBJ2-6; 8 bases are a match to TRBD1. Per germline, CDR1 SGHDN and CDR2 FVKESK. The CDR3 sequence is 18 residues long. J gave up 2 bases and V 3 bases, and 9 bases lay outside the gene matches. CDR3: CASSQGQGAHPGANVLTF. In DNA, the CDR3 is TGTGCCAGCAGCCAGGGCCAGGGGGCGCATCCTGGGGCCAACGTCCTGACTTTC.

The V gene is TRBV6-4, the J gene TRBJ2-1; D might be TRBD2 (6 bases). The CDR3 spans 13 residues. Germline assignment: CDR1 MRHNA and CDR2 SNTAGT. The V and J ends lost 6 bases and 5 bases respectively, with 11 bases between them. The CDR3, as DNA: TGTGCCAGCAGCGTTACTAGCAACAATGAGCAGTTCTTC. This encodes CASSVTSNNEQFF.

The chain employs TRBV5-1 and TRBJ2-7; 8 bases are a match to TRBD2. Germline CDR1 reads SGHRS; CDR2 reads YFSETQ. With 0 bases clipped from V and 3 bases from J, the junction kept 5 bases outside the gene matches. The CDR3 loop spans 15 amino acids. The CDR3 reads CASSLGTSTNYEQYF. CDR3 DNA sequence: TGCGCCAGCAGCTTGGGGACTAGCACCAACTACGAGCAGTACTTC.

The chain joins TRBV27 to TRBJ2-1; TRBD2 agrees at 12 bases. J was trimmed by 4 bases and V by 5 bases; bases with no gene match: 6. This CDR3 spans 16 amino acids. In germline, CDR1 is MNHEY, CDR2 SMNVEV (reference sequence). CDR3 in amino acids: CASSPRLAGDYNEQFF. The CDR3 nucleotides read TGTGCCAGCAGTCCAAGACTAGCGGGAGATTACAATGAGCAGTTCTTC.

The chain combines TRBV19 with TRBJ2-7, with D possibly matching TRBD1 (7 bases). The CDR3 runs to 14 residues. Germline CDR1 is LNHDA and CDR2 is SQIVND (reference sequence). The V end was cut by 3 bases, the J end by 3 bases, with 12 bases between. The CDR3 bases are TGTGCCAGTAGTATCAGCCAGGGGGGCTACGAGCAGTACTTC. Its translation is CASSISQGGYEQYF.

This clone appeared once. The chain links TRBV4-3 to TRBJ1-3; D perhaps matches TRBD1 (6 bases). Germline CDR1 reads LGHNA; CDR2 reads YSLEER. Trimming took 0 bases from V and 4 from J, leaving 13 bases between them. The CDR3 is 16 amino acids. The CDR3 bases are TGCGCCAGCAGCCAAGATACCCAGGGGAGAGGAAACACCATATATTTT. Its translation is CASSQDTQGRGNTIYF.

This chain joins TRBV7-9 and TRBJ1-4; the D gene is possibly TRBD1 (6 bases). Trimming removed 5 bases at V and 1 base at J, with 14 bases between. The germline V gene has CDR1 SEHNR and CDR2 FQNEAQ (reference sequence). CDR3 length equals 16 residues. CDR3 protein: CASSPSSGQTNEKLFF. CDR3 in DNA: TGTGCCAGCAGCCCGTCGTCGGGACAAACTAATGAAAAACTGTTTTTT.